The TCR beta chain under discussion was sequenced for a study of regulatory T cells in long-lasting Graves disease. For the study at large: Persistent Graves' disease denoted over 5 years of antithyroid drugs plus positive TSH receptor antibodies.

According to the study, TCR beta libraries were built with iRepertoire HTBI primers and CDR3-region Arm-PCR. TCRdb reprocessed the multiplex PCR reads with MiXCR, giving one entry per CDR3 protein. The sample yields roughly 450,000 distinct CDR3 sequences, about 20% seen once. The time point denotes: persistent/refractory GD, antithyroid drugs over 5 years with positive TRAb. Generation of the TCR library employed RNA extracted from PBMCs. Trimming took off 9 bases at V and 1 base at J, with 9 bases between the two ends. The CDR3 consists of 13 residues. Germline V lookup: CDR1 MDHEN, CDR2 SYDVKM. This clonotype was detected a few times.

This material consisted of peripheral blood mononuclear cells (PBMCs), taken when the disease was refractory, from a patient treated with antithyroid drugs. The rearrangement links TRBV28 to TRBJ2-2; TRBD1 is a possible D gene (6 bases). The clonotype originates from a female donor with Graves disease. CDR3 coding DNA: TGTGCCAGTTGGACAGTGAACACCGGGGAGCTGTTTTTT. This gives the protein CASWTVNTGELFF.